This TCR beta chain stems from a study of shared clonotypes between healthy human individuals. Findings and limits, study-wide: The diversity represented, both genetic and in exposure history, was limited by few donors. Estimated clonotype richness was generally higher in naive than memory subsets.

To note about this clone: The antigen is undetermined.

The method was immunoSEQ multiplex PCR; TCRdb's version includes in-frame clones alone and lacks a portion of them. This repertoire shows roughly 1 million clones, about 80% found once; its top ten account for roughly 1.4%. Per germline, CDR1 SEHNR and CDR2 FQNEAQ (reference sequence). This CDR3 spans 12 amino acids. Trimming shortened V by 2 bases and J by 12 bases, and 11 bases separated the two germline ends. Specimen: memory CD4+ T cells sorted from blood. Subset specified: CD45RA-negative fraction. The TCR comes from a man younger than 30 in good health. The chain recombines TRBV7-9 with TRBJ2-1; the D gene is possibly TRBD1 (5 bases). The CDR3: CASSLTGNSQFF. CDR3 coding DNA: TGTGCCAGCAGCTTAACAGGAAACTCGCAGTTCTTC.